This T cell receptor beta chain was captured by sequencing in a study of shared clonotypes between healthy human individuals. The CDR3 is 15 residues long. Looked up from germline, CDR1 is SEHNR and CDR2 is FQNEAQ (reference sequence). Deletions cut 5 bases from V and 2 bases from J, with 13 bases between. Only CD45RO-negative cells positively selected for CCR7 counted as naive CD8 cells, so terminally differentiated effector memory CD45RA+ cells were excluded. Using immunoSEQ multiplex PCR, the repertoire was profiled, and TCRdb retains in-frame clones only, with some absent. This table holds 2 million to 2.5 million clones, approximately 94% found once.

The chain recombines TRBV7-9 with TRBJ1-5; D possibly corresponds to TRBD1 (6 bases). The sequenced sample was naive CD8+ T cells from PBMCs. The sequence came from a young man in good health. Some clones in this sample may be carry-over from other donors' samples. CDR3 residues: CASSQTTGGNQPQHF. The CDR3 DNA is TGTGCCAGCAGCCAAACGACAGGTGGCAATCAGCCCCAGCATTTT. The whole variable domain, remainder taken from reference TRBV7-9 and TRBJ1-5, is DTGVSQNPRHKITKRGQNVTFRCDPISEHNRLYWYRQTLGQGPEFLTYFQNEAQLEKSRLLSDRFSAERPKGSFSTLEIQRTEQGDSAMYLCASSQTTGGNQPQHFGDGTRLSIL.